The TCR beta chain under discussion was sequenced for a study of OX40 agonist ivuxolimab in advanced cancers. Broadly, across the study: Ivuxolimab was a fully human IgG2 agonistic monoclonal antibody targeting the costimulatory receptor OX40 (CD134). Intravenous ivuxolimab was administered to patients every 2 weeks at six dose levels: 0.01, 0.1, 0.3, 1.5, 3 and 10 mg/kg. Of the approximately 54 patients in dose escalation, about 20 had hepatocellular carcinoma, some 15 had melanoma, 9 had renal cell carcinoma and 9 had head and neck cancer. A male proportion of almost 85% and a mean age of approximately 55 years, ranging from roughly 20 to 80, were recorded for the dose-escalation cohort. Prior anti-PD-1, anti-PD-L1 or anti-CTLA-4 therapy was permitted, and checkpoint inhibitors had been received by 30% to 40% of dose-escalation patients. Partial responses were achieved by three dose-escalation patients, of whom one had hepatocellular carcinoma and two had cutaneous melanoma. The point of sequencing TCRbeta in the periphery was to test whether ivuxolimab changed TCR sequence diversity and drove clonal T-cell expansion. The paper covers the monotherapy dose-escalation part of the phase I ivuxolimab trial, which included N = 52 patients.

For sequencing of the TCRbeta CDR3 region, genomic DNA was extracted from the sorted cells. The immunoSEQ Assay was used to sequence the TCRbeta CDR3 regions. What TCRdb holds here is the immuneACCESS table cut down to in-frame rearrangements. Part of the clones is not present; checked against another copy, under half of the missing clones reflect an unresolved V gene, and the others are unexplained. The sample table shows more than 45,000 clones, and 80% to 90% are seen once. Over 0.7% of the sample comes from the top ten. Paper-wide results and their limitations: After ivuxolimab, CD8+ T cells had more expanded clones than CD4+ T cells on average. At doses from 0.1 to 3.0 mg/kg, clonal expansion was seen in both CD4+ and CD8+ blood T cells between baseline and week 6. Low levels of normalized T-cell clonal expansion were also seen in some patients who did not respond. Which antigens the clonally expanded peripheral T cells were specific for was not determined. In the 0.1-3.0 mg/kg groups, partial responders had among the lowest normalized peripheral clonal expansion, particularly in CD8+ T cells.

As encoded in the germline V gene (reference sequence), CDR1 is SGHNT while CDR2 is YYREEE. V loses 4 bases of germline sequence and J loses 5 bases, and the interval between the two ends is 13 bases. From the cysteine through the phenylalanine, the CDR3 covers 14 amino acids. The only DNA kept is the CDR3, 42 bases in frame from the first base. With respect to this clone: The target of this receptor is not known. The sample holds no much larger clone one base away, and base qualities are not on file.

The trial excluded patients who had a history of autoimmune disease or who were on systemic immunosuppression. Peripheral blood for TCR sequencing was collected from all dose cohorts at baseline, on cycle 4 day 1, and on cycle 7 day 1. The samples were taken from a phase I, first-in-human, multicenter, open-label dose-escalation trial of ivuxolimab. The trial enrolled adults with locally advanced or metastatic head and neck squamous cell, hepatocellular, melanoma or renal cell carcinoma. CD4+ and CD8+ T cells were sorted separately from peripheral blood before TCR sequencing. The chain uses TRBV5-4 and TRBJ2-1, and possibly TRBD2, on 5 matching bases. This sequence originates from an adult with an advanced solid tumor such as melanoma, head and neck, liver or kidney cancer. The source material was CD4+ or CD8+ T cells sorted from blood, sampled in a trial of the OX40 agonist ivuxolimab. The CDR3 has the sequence CASSGRVEDNEQFF. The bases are TGTGCCAGCAGCGGGCGGGTGGAGGACAATGAGCAGTTCTTC.